The clone carrying this T cell receptor (beta chain) has just a few counts. Its antigen is unidentified. This entry belongs to a study of regulatory and conventional T cells in RAG deficiency. Study-level points and caveats: Shorter CDR3s in all patient subsets; >80% Treg-Tconv overlap in Omenn. RAG-deficient patients showed markedly lower Shannon entropy and higher Simpson indices than control T-cell subsets. Other subsets showed approximately 9.6-fold reductions, but Treg unique TCR beta sequences fell roughly 97-fold in these patients.

Conventional CD4+ T cells were sorted from blood as CD25-low CD127-high cells. This CDR3 has 17 amino acids. Germline V gene data show CDR1 as LGHNA and CDR2 as YNFKEQ. V shed 0 bases, J shed 10 bases, and the junction held 11 bases outside the gene matches. TCRdb's table, derived via immunoSEQ multiplex PCR, lists solely in-frame clones and lacks some. The table includes under 35,000 clones, 75% to 80% detected once. These same data were also listed under a study on regulatory T cells. Per that study: The primer mix had 52 TRBV and 13 TRBJ primers. Skewed V and J usage and few unique V-J pairs marked patient repertoires, most in Tregs.

This chain connects TRBV4-2 to TRBJ1-6, with TRBD1 identical over 8 bases. The source material was CD4+ effector T cells sorted from blood. This TCR came from a human donor in good health. The CDR3 loop is CASSQDLSRGTGSPLHF. The CDR3 DNA reads as TGTGCCAGCAGCCAAGATTTATCCCGGGGGACAGGCTCACCCCTCCACTTT.